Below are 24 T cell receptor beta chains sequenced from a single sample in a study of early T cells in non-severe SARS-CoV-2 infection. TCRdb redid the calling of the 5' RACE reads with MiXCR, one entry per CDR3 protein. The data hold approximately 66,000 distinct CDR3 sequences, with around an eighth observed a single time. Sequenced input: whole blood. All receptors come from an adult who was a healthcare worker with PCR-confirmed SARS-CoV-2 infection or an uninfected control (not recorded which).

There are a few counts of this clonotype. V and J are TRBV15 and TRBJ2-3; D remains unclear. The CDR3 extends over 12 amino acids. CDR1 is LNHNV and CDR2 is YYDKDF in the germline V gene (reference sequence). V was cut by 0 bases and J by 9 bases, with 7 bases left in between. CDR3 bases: TGTGCCACCAGCAGAGATTTCAGAACGCAGTATTTT. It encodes CATSRDFRTQYF.

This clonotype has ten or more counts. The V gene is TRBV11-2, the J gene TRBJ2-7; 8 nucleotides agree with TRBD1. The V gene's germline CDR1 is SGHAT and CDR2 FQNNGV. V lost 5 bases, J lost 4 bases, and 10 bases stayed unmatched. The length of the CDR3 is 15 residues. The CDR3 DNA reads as TGTGCCAGCAGCCATCCCAATCAGGGGGCTTACGAGCAGTACTTC. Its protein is CASSHPNQGAYEQYF.

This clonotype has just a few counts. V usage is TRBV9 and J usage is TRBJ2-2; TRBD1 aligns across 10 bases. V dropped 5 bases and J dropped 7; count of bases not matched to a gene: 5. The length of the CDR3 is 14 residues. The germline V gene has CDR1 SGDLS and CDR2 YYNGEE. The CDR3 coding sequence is TGTGCCAGCAGGGGACAGGGGTCGATCGGGGAGCTGTTTTTT. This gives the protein CASRGQGSIGELFF.

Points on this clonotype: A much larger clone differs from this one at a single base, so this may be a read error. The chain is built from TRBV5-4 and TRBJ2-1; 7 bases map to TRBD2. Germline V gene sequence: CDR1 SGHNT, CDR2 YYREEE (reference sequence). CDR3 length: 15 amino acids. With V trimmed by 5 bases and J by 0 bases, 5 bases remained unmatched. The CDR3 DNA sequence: TGTGCCAGCAGTTTCTGCGGGGGCTCCTACAATGAGCAGTTCTTC. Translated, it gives CASSFCGGSYNEQFF.

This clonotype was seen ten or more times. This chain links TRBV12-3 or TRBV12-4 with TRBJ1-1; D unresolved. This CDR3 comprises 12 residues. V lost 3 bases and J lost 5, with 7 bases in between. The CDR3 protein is CASSFGETEAFF. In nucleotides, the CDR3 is TGTGCCAGCAGTTTTGGGGAGACTGAAGCTTTCTTT.

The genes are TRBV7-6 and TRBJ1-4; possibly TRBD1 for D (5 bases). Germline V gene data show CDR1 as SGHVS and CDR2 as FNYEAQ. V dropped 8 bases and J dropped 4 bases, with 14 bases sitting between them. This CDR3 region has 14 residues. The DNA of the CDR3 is TGTGCCAGCTCACCAGGGTTTGGTAATGAAAAACTGTTTTTT. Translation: CASSPGFGNEKLFF.

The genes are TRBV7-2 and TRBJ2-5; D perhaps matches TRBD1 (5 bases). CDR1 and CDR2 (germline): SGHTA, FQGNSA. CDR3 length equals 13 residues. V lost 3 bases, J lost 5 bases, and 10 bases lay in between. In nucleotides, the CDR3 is TGTGCCAGCAGCTTGACAGCCTGGGAGACCCAGTACTTC. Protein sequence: CASSLTAWETQYF.

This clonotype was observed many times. CDR3 residues: CASIPDWSRELFF. The CDR3 nucleotides read TGTGCCAGCATTCCGGACTGGTCGCGGGAGCTGTTTTTT. The V call is TRBV12-3 or TRBV12-4, the J call TRBJ2-2, with a possible D match to TRBD2 (5 bases). V lost 7 bases to trimming and J lost 9 bases, with 15 bases between them. This CDR3 is built from 13 residues.

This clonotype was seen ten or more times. CDR3 in DNA: TGTGCCAGCAGCCCGAACAGGGGCACTGAAGCTTTCTTT. Its protein product is CASSPNRGTEAFF. This chain joins TRBV11-2 and TRBJ1-1; 7 bases are shared with TRBD1. Germline CDR1 is SGHAT and CDR2 is FQNNGV. J lost 4 bases, V lost 5 bases, and 4 bases had no gene match. This CDR3 comprises 13 residues.

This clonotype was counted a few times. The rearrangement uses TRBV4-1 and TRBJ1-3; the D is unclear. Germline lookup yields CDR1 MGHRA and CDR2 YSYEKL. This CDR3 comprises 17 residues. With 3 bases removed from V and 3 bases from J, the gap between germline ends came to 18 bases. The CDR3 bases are TGCGCCAGCAGCCATGGATTCCCTCGGACGGATGGAAACACCATATATTTT. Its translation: CASSHGFPRTDGNTIYF.

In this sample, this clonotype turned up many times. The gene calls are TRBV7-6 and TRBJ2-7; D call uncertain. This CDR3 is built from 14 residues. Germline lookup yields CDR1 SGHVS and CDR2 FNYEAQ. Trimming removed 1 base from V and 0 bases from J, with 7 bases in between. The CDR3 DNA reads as TGTGCCAGCAGCTTAGAAGGCAACTCCTACGAGCAGTACTTC. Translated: CASSLEGNSYEQYF.

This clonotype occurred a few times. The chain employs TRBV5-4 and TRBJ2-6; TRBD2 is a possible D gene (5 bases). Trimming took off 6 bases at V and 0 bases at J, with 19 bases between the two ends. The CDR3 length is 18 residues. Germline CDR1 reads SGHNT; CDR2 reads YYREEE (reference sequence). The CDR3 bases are TGTGCCAGCACCGCCCGGGGTCAGGCCCTCTCTGGGGCCAACGTCCTGACTTTC. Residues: CASTARGQALSGANVLTF.

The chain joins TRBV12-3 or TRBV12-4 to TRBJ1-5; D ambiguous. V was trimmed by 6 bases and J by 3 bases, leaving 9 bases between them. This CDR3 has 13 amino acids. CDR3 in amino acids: CASSVLPNQPQHF. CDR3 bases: TGTGCCAGCAGCGTCCTACCCAATCAGCCCCAGCATTTT.

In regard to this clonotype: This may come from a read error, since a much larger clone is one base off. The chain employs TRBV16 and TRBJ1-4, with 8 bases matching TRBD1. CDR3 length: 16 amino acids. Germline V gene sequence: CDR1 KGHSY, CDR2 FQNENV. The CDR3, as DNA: TGTGCCAGCAGCCGGGGCCCGGGACAGGTCGACGAAAATCTGTTTTTT. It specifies CASSRGPGQVDENLFF. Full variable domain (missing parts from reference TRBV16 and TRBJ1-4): GEEVAQTPKHLVRGEGQKAKLYCAPIKGHSYVFWYQQVLKNEFKFLISFQNENVFDETGMPKERFSAKCLPNSPCSLEIQATKLEDSAVYFCASSRGPGQVDENLFFGSGTQLSVL.

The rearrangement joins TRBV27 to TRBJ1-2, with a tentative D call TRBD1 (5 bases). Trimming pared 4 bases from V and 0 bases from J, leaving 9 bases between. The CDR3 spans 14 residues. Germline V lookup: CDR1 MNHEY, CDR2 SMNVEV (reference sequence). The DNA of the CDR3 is TGTGCCAGCAGTTCGGGACCAGCTAACTATGGCTACACCTTC. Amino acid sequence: CASSSGPANYGYTF.

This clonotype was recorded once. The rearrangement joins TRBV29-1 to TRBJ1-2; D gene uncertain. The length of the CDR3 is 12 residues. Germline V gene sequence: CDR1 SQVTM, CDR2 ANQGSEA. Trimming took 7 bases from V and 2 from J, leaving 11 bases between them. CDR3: CSAGKGNYGYTF. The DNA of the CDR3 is TGCAGCGCTGGCAAGGGCAACTATGGCTACACCTTC. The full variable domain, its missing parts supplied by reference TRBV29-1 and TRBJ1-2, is SAVISQKPSRDICQRGTSLTIQCQVDSQVTMMFWYRQQPGQSLTLIATANQGSEATYESGFVIDKFPISRPNLTFSTLTVSNMSPEDSSIYLCSAGKGNYGYTFGSGTRLTVV.

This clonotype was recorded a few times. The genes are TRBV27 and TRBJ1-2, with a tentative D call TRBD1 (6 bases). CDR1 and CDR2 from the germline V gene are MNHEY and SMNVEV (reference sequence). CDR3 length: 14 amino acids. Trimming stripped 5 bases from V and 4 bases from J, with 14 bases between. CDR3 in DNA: TGTGCCAGCAGTCCCTACACGGGGGCCTATGGCTACACCTTC. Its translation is CASSPYTGAYGYTF.

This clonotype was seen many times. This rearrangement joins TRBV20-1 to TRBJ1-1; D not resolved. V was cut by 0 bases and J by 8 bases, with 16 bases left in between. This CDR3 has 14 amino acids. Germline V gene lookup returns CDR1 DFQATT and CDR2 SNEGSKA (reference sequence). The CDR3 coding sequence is TGCAGTGCTAGAGAAGCCCGCAGGCGATCCGAAGCTTTCTTT. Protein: CSAREARRRSEAFF.

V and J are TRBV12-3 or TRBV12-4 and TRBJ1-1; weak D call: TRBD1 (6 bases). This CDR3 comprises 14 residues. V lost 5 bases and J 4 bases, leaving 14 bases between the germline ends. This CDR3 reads CASSKDRIGTEAFF. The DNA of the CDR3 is TGTGCCAGCAGTAAAGACAGGATTGGCACTGAAGCTTTCTTT.

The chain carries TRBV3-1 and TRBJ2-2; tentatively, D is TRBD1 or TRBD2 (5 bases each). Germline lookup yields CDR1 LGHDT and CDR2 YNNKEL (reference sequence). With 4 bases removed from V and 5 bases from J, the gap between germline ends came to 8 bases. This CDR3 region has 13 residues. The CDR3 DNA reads TGTGCCAGCAGCCCCGAGGGGACCGGGGAGCTGTTTTTT. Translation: CASSPEGTGELFF.

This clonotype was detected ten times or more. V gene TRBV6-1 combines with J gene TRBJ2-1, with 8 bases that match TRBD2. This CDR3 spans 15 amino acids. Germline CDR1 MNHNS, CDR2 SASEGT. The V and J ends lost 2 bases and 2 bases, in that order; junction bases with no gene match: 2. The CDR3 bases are TGTGCCAGCAGTGAAATACTAGCGGCCTACAATGAGCAGTTCTTC. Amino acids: CASSEILAAYNEQFF.

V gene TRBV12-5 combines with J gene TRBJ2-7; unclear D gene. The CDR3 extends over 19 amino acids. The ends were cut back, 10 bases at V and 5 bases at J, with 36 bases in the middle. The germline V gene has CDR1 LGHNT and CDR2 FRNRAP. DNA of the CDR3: TGTGCTACCGACCAAGTGATTTCTCGAAGAAAGGACCGCAGCCACGAGCAGTACTTC. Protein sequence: CATDQVISRRKDRSHEQYF.

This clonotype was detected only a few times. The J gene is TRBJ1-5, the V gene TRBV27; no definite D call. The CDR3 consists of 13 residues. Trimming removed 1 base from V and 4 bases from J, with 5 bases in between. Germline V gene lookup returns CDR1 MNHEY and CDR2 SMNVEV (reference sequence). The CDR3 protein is CASSLYENQPQHF. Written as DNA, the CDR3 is TGTGCCAGCAGTTTATACGAGAATCAGCCCCAGCATTTT.

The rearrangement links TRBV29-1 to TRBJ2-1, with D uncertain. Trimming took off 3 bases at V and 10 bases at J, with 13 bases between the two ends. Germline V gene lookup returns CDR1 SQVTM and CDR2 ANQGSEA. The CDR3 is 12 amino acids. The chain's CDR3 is CSVDDTTWEQFF. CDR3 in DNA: TGCAGCGTTGATGACACCACATGGGAGCAGTTCTTC.